The rows below give T cell receptor beta chains drawn from one sample of a study of naive and memory T cell subsets. TCRdb ran MiXCR on the UMI-ligation and nested PCR reads and lists one entry per CDR3 protein. The sample lists 84,000 or so distinct CDR3 sequences, 7% to 8% occurring once. Material for sequencing was central memory CD4+ T cells from blood. Receptors were obtained from a human donor in good health. CDR3s include the opening cysteine and the closing phenylalanine or tryptophan. The D gene is left open where the match is weak. Clone size, where shown, is once, few, many, or a class for clones that have expanded.

v_gene	d_gene	abundance	j_gene	CDR3nt	CDR3aa
TRBV9	TRBD2	.	TRBJ2-2	TGTGCCAGCAGCACGAGAGGGGAGGGCACCGGGGAGCTGTTTTTT	CASSTRGEGTGELFF
TRBV28	TRBD2	many	TRBJ2-7	TGTGCCAGCAGCTCTAGACTAGCGGGGGCCTACGAGCAGTACTTC	CASSSRLAGAYEQYF
TRBV2	TRBD2	.	TRBJ2-3	TGTGCCAGCAGGGATAGCGGGGGGGCCAGATATACGCAGTATTTT	CASRDSGGARYTQYF
TRBV19	.	.	TRBJ1-2	TGTGCCACCTCTATGGGGAATACTAACTATGGCTACACCTTC	CATSMGNTNYGYTF
TRBV29-1	.	medium-sized	TRBJ2-2	TGCAGCGGCACGGGGCAGAACACCGGGGAGCTGTTTTTT	CSGTGQNTGELFF
TRBV6-1	.	few	TRBJ2-1	TGTGCCAGCAGGCCTATAATGTTCCCCGATAATGAGCAGTTCTTC	CASRPIMFPDNEQFF
TRBV12-3/TRBV12-4	.	many	TRBJ1-6	TGTGCCAGCAGTCCCCGGGACGGCAGTTCTTCACCCCTCCACTTT	CASSPRDGSSSPLHF
TRBV12-3/TRBV12-4	.	many	TRBJ1-1	TGTGCCAGCAGGCCTGTTCAGGGTGAGGGCACTGAAGCTTTCTTT	CASRPVQGEGTEAFF
TRBV7-9	.	many	TRBJ2-3	TGTGCCAGCACCTCTAGCGCAGATACGCAGTATTTT	CASTSSADTQYF
TRBV7-2	.	many	TRBJ1-1	TGTGCCAGCAGCCGCGAGCTAGGCCTGAACACTGAAGCTTTCTTT	CASSRELGLNTEAFF
TRBV20-1	TRBD1	many	TRBJ1-5	TGCAGTGCTAGAAGGGCAGGGGGCGGCCAGCCCCAGCATTTT	CSARRAGGGQPQHF
TRBV24-1	TRBD1	.	TRBJ1-2	TGTGCCACCAGTGATACGGGACAGGGAACCTATGGCTACAACTTC	CATSDTGQGTYGYNF
TRBV6-5	TRBD1	few	TRBJ1-2	TGTGCCAGCAGTTACCGGACAGGGTTGAACTATGGCTACACCTTC	CASSYRTGLNYGYTF
TRBV13	.	few	TRBJ1-2	TGTGCCAGCAGCTTAGAGGGCACAGGGACTAACCTAGCTAACTATGGCTACACCTTC	CASSLEGTGTNLANYGYTF
TRBV7-9	.	few	TRBJ2-7	TGTGCCAGCTCCTCCGGCGGGGCAGGGGGTGAAGACGAGCAGTACTTC	CASSSGGAGGEDEQYF
TRBV7-3	TRBD1	many	TRBJ1-1	TGTGCCAGCAGCGTGACAGGGGGCACTGAAGCTTTCTTT	CASSVTGGTEAFF
TRBV7-9	.	many	TRBJ2-1	TGTGCCAGCAGCTTAGTTCCAGGACAAACGCGGGCCAATGAGCAGTTCTTC	CASSLVPGQTRANEQFF
TRBV7-8	TRBD2	.	TRBJ2-6	TGTGCCAGCAGCTCGGGACTAGCGGGCGCAGGGGGGGCCAACGTCCTGACTTTC	CASSSGLAGAGGANVLTF
TRBV5-1	.	many	TRBJ2-7	TGCGCCAGCAGCGGGGGGGCCCAGGGTTTCTACGAGCAGTACTTC	CASSGGAQGFYEQYF
TRBV4-2	TRBD1	many	TRBJ1-2	TGTGCCAGCAGCCTAGAAGGACAGGGCTATGGCTACACCTTC	CASSLEGQGYGYTF
TRBV5-4	.	.	TRBJ1-1	TGTGCCAGCAGGCCTCGGCAGGGCACTGAAGCTTTCTTT	CASRPRQGTEAFF
TRBV18	TRBD2	many	TRBJ2-7	TGTGCCAGCTCACCTCAGTCTAGCGGGGGGGTCTACGAGCAGTACTTC	CASSPQSSGGVYEQYF
TRBV4-1	.	few	TRBJ2-3	TGCGCCAGCAGCCAAGCCGGTAATACGCAGTATTTT	CASSQAGNTQYF
TRBV24-1	.	few	TRBJ2-5	TGTGCCACCAGTGACCTGAAAGAGACCCAGTACTTC	CATSDLKETQYF
TRBV20-1	.	few	TRBJ1-1	TGCAGTGCCCCAGCCGGGGTCGCTGAAGCTTTCTTT	CSAPAGVAEAFF
TRBV15	.	few	TRBJ1-1	TGTGCCACCAGCAGAGTCGGTCCCGCTGAAGCTTTCTTT	CATSRVGPAEAFF
TRBV4-2	TRBD1	many	TRBJ1-1	TGTGCCAGCAGCACAGGGACAGGGATGAACACTGAAGCTTTCTTT	CASSTGTGMNTEAFF
TRBV3-1	.	.	TRBJ2-1	TGTGCCAGCAGCCAAAGCGAGGAGGATGAGCAGTTCTTC	CASSQSEEDEQFF
TRBV19	.	.	TRBJ1-5	TGTGCCAGTAGACGTGTCGCAGGACAGTATAATCAGCCCCAGCATTTT	CASRRVAGQYNQPQHF
TRBV2	TRBD1	many	TRBJ1-1	TGTGCCAGCAGGGACCAATCGACAGGGGACACTGAAGCTTTCTTT	CASRDQSTGDTEAFF
TRBV20-1	TRBD1	many	TRBJ2-1	TGCAGTGCTAGAGGGCCCTCAGGGGGCGCATTCCGGTTCTTC	CSARGPSGGAFRFF
TRBV20-1	TRBD1	many	TRBJ2-1	TGCAGTGCTAAACTAGACAGGGGCCCTGAGCAGTTCTTC	CSAKLDRGPEQFF
TRBV7-2	.	.	TRBJ2-7	TGTGCCAGCAGCGTCCGGGCTCAGAATCGGGAGCAGTACTTC	CASSVRAQNREQYF
TRBV18	.	many	TRBJ1-1	TGTGCCAGCTCAGGTATTCAGGGGACCACTGAAGCTTTCTTT	CASSGIQGTTEAFF
TRBV29-1	.	.	TRBJ2-2	TGCAGCGCCCTACTACAGGGAAGGTCAAACACCGGGGAGCTGTCTTTT	CSALLQGRSNTGELSF
TRBV11-3	.	few	TRBJ1-1	TGTGCCAGCAGCTCCCGTGAGGCGGGGGGCGCGGGAGCTTTCTTT	CASSSREAGGAGAFF
TRBV12-3/TRBV12-4	.	few	TRBJ2-3	TGTGCCAGCAGTCCTGTTCGGGCCTCAGATACGCAGTATTTT	CASSPVRASDTQYF
TRBV28	.	many	TRBJ2-1	TGTGCCAGCACCCCCGGGGGCAGTACCTACAATGAGCAGTTCTTC	CASTPGGSTYNEQFF
TRBV15	.	many	TRBJ2-2	TGTGCCACCCGAATTATCCGCGGGACCTCAGTCACCGGGGAGCTGTTTTTT	CATRIIRGTSVTGELFF
TRBV27	.	many	TRBJ2-7	TGTGCCAGCAGTTTAAAAGGATTAGGCTCCTACGAGCAGTACTTC	CASSLKGLGSYEQYF
TRBV6-6	TRBD1	many	TRBJ1-1	TGTGCCAGCAGTCCCCCGACAGGGGGGAACACTGAAGCTTTCTTT	CASSPPTGGNTEAFF
TRBV6-2/TRBV6-3	.	many	TRBJ1-2	TGTGCCAGCAGTGGGACACCCGGGACACGGATAGATGGCTACACCTTC	CASSGTPGTRIDGYTF
TRBV4-2	.	few	TRBJ2-7	TGTGCCAGCAGCCAAGACGGGAAAGGAGAGCAGTACTTC	CASSQDGKGEQYF
TRBV7-2	.	many	TRBJ1-6	TGTGCCAGCAGCTTAAGCAGGAGGGATAATTCACCCCTCCACTTT	CASSLSRRDNSPLHF
TRBV4-3	.	many	TRBJ1-4	TGCGCCAGCAGCTTGACAGGCAGTAATGAAAAACTGTTTTTT	CASSLTGSNEKLFF
TRBV5-1	TRBD2	many	TRBJ2-7	TGCGCCAGCAGCTTGACTAGCGGGGGGCCCTACGAGCAGTACTTC	CASSLTSGGPYEQYF
TRBV7-2	.	many	TRBJ1-5	TGTGCCAGCAGCTTAAGAGGGTTCAATCAGCCCCAGCATTTT	CASSLRGFNQPQHF
TRBV5-1	.	few	TRBJ2-7	TGCGCCAGCAGCTTGGACAGGGACGAGCAGTACTTC	CASSLDRDEQYF
TRBV20-1	.	.	TRBJ1-2	TGCAGTGCGAACTCAGAGAGCGGGGGATGGGGGTATGGCTACACCTTC	CSANSESGGWGYGYTF
TRBV7-8	.	few	TRBJ1-1	TGTGCCAGCAGTCCGAGCCGAGGAGGTGGGAGCACTGAAGCTTTCTTT	CASSPSRGGGSTEAFF
TRBV2	.	few	TRBJ2-7	TGTGCCAGCACTGCCGGTTCCTACGAGCAGTACTTC	CASTAGSYEQYF
TRBV20-1	.	few	TRBJ2-1	TGCAGTGCGCCGGCCCTTGGCAATGAGCAGTTCTTC	CSAPALGNEQFF
TRBV12-3/TRBV12-4	TRBD2	many	TRBJ2-3	TGTGCCAGCAGTATGACTAGCGGGCCTGGACTTGATACGCAGTATTTT	CASSMTSGPGLDTQYF
TRBV6-2/TRBV6-3	TRBD1	many	TRBJ1-1	TGTGCCAGCAGCGGGACAGAGATCAGAACAACTGAAGCTTTCTTT	CASSGTEIRTTEAFF
TRBV7-2	.	few	TRBJ2-7	TGTGCCAGCAGCTTACAGGGGTGGGCCTACGAGCAGTACTTC	CASSLQGWAYEQYF